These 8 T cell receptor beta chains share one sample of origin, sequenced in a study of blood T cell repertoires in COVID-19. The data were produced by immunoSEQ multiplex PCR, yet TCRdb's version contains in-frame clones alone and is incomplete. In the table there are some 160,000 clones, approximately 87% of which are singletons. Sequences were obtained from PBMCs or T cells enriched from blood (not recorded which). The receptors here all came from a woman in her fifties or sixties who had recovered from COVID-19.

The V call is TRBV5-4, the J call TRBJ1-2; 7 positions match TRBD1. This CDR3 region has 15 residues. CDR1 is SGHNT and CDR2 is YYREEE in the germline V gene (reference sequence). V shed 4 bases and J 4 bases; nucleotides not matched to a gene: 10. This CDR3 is CASSPQGDISYGYTF. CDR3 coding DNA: TGTGCCAGCAGCCCCCAGGGGGATATTAGCTATGGCTACACCTTC.

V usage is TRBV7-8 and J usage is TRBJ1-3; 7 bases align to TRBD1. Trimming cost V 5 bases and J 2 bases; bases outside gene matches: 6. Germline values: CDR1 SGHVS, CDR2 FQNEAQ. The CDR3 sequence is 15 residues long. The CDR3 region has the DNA TGTGCCAGCAGCATACAGGGGCCCCCTGGAAACACCATATATTTT. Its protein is CASSIQGPPGNTIYF.

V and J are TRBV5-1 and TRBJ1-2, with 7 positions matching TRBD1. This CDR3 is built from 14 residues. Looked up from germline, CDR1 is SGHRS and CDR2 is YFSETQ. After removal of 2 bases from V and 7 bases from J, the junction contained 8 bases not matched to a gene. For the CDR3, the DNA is TGCGCCAGCAGCTTACGGGACAGTACAGGTGGCTACACCTTC. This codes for CASSLRDSTGGYTF. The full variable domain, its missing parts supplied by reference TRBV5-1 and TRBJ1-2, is KAGVTQTPRYLIKTRGQQVTLSCSPISGHRSVSWYQQTPGQGLQFLFEYFSETQRNKGNFPGRFSGRQFSNSRSEMNVSTLELGDSALYLCASSLRDSTGGYTFGSGTRLTVV.

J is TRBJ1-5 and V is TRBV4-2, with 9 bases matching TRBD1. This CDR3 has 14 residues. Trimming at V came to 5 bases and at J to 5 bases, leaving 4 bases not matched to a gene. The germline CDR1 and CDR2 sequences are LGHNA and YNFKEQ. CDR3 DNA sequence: TGTGCCAGCAGCTCACGGGACAGGGATCAGCCCCAGCATTTT. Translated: CASSSRDRDQPQHF.

CDR3 coding DNA: TGTGCCAGCAGCCAAGATTCAGGGGCCCATGGCTACACCTTC. Translation: CASSQDSGAHGYTF. The chain joins TRBV4-2 to TRBJ1-2; D possibly corresponds to TRBD1 (6 bases). The CDR3 totals 14 residues. Germline CDR1 LGHNA, CDR2 YNFKEQ. V was clipped by 0 bases and J by 6 bases, with 11 bases between them.

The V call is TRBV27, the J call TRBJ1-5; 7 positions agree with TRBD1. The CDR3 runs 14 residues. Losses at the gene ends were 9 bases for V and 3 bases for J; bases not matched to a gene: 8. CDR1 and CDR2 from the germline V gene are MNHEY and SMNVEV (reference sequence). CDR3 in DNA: TGTGCCAGTCGGGACAGATCTTACAATCAGCCCCAGCATTTT. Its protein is CASRDRSYNQPQHF.

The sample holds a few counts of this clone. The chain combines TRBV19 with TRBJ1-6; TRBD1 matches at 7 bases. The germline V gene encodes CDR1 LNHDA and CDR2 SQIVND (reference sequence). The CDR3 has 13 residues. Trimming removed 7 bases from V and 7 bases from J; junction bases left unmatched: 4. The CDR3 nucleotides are TGTGCCAGTACCGACAGGGAGAATTCACCCCTCCACTTT. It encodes CASTDRENSPLHF.

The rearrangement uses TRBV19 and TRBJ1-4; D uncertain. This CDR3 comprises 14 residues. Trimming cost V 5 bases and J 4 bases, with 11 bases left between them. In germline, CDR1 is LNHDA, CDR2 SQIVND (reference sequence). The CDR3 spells CASSVTVNNEKLFF. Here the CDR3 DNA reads TGTGCCAGTAGTGTAACAGTGAATAATGAAAAACTGTTTTTT.